Listed below are T cell receptor beta chains from one sample, sequenced in a study of blood T cell repertoires in COVID-19. Here immunoSEQ multiplex PCR was the method, and the copy in TCRdb shows in-frame clones only, minus some. The sample consists of about 180,000 clones, 89% of them appearing once. Sequencing was done on a sample of PBMCs or T cells enriched from blood (not recorded which). The receptor source for this set is a woman aged 40 to 50 with acute COVID-19. Each CDR3 is given with its conserved first and last residue. D genes are given only for firm matches.

d_call,v_call,j_call,cdr3_aa
-,TRBV19,TRBJ1-2,CASSIAPGADYGYTF
-,TRBV6-2/TRBV6-3,TRBJ2-7,CASSYEGVEQYF
-,TRBV12-3/TRBV12-4,TRBJ1-1,CASNLRGQIEAFF
-,TRBV7-2,TRBJ1-2,CASSRRVDYGYTF
-,TRBV5-1,TRBJ2-6,CASSIDRGANVLTF
TRBD1,TRBV29-1,TRBJ1-6,CSVDGTGSSYNSPLHF
-,TRBV5-1,TRBJ1-1,CASSLIGNTEAFF
-,TRBV5-4,TRBJ2-5,CASSFWGGHGETQYF
-,TRBV18,TRBJ1-4,CASSPDRNNEKLFF
-,TRBV28,TRBJ2-1,CASRSRLGFEQFF
TRBD2,TRBV4-3,TRBJ2-3,CASSRVAGAPTDTQYF
TRBD2,TRBV11-3,TRBJ2-1,CASSLGGGSPYNEQFF
-,TRBV30,TRBJ2-4,CAWSVVGGNIQYF
-,TRBV5-6,TRBJ2-5,CASSLVAHKETQYF
-,TRBV6-2/TRBV6-3,TRBJ2-6,CASSFPGSGANVLTF
TRBD2,TRBV7-2,TRBJ2-2,CASSFKGRETGELFF
-,TRBV19,TRBJ2-2,CASSSSLLGLRLNTGELFF
TRBD1,TRBV28,TRBJ1-1,CATRGTANTEAFF
-,TRBV11-1,TRBJ2-5,CASSPERGRQETQYF
-,TRBV3-1/TRBV3-2,TRBJ1-4,CASSLQTGDNEKLFF
TRBD2,TRBV7-9,TRBJ2-3,CASSQKPRLAGVADTQYF
-,TRBV25-1,TRBJ2-7,CASSERYEQYF
-,TRBV6-1,TRBJ2-5,CASSEIPAVLHETQYF
-,TRBV28,TRBJ1-4,CASREEGSPTNEKLFF
-,TRBV28,TRBJ2-7,CASHPVGGALGTYEQYF
-,TRBV7-8,TRBJ1-4,CASSLAIMGLGSEKLFF
TRBD1,TRBV29-1,TRBJ1-2,CSVEVQGKGLYGYTF
-,TRBV5-1,TRBJ1-6,CASRAGGSYNSPLHF
-,TRBV2,TRBJ2-1,CASSEVTRFGNEQFF
-,TRBV1,TRBJ2-7,CTSSQTTSGNPYEQYF
TRBD2,TRBV4-1,TRBJ2-5,CASSQGLAGGQETQYF
-,TRBV12-3/TRBV12-4,TRBJ2-7,CASSHSGAYEQYF
TRBD2,TRBV5-1,TRBJ2-7,CASSPAGSGGAFYEQYF
TRBD2,TRBV11-2,TRBJ2-2,CASSLLAGAGELFF
-,TRBV25-1,TRBJ1-4,CASSDSEGNEKLFF
-,TRBV2,TRBJ2-2,CASFQGLVTGELFF
-,TRBV11-2,TRBJ2-1,CASSGRTDLAPVNEQFF
-,TRBV2,TRBJ1-2,CASSVEGEAIYGYTF
-,TRBV11-3,TRBJ1-3,CASSATGGNTIYF
-,TRBV7-2,TRBJ1-4,CASSEGGGIGEKLFF